The 9 T cell receptor beta chains presented below share a single source sample, sequenced in a study of T cell changes during pregnancy in multiple sclerosis. TCRdb's copy holds only in-frame clones and misses some; the assay was immunoSEQ multiplex PCR. The sample contains around 51,000 clones, around 93% of which appear only once. The source material was peripheral blood, sampled in the second trimester of pregnancy. The receptors come from a female donor with multiple sclerosis, enrolled in a pregnancy study.

V gene TRBV7-9 combines with J gene TRBJ2-1; unclear D gene. Between the trimmed V and J ends, which lost 2 bases and 0 bases, there was a span of 8 bases. Germline values: CDR1 SEHNR, CDR2 FQNEAQ (reference sequence). There are 15 residues in the CDR3. For the CDR3, the DNA is TGTGCCAGCAGCTTATTGCGGAACTCCTACAATGAGCAGTTCTTC. Protein product: CASSLLRNSYNEQFF.

J is TRBJ1-3 and V is TRBV10-3; a possible D gene is TRBD1 (6 bases). The ends were cut back, 5 bases at V and 0 bases at J, with 8 bases in the middle. Germline V gene sequence: CDR1 ENHRY, CDR2 SYGVKD. CDR3 length: 14 residues. CDR3: CAISTGTSGNTIYF. The DNA for the CDR3 is TGTGCCATCAGTACAGGGACCTCTGGAAACACCATATATTTT.

This clone has only one observation. V usage is TRBV28 and J usage is TRBJ2-7; no clear D gene. The CDR3 spans 16 residues. Germline CDR1 MDHEN, CDR2 SYDVKM. The V end was cut by 4 bases, the J end by 3 bases, with 19 bases between. CDR3 protein: CASSSLVTPDLYEQYF. The CDR3 nucleotides read TGTGCCAGCAGTTCCCTAGTTACACCAGACCTCTACGAGCAGTACTTC. Variable domain in full (rest from reference TRBV28 and TRBJ2-7): DVKVTQSSRYLVKRTGEKVFLECVQDMDHENMFWYRQDPGLGLRLIYFSYDVKMKEKGDIPEGYSVSREKKERFSLILESASTNQTSMYLCASSSLVTPDLYEQYFGPGTRLTVT.

This chain joins TRBV18 and TRBJ2-2, with 7 positions matching TRBD2. Germline CDR1 reads KGHSH; CDR2 reads LQKENI. The ends lost 8 bases at V and 1 base at J; junction bases unmatched: 4. This CDR3 region has 14 residues. CDR3 region: CASTWTRNTGELFF. The CDR3 DNA follows: TGTGCCAGCACTTGGACTAGGAACACCGGGGAGCTGTTTTTT.

CDR3 DNA: TGTGCCAGCAGCTTCTCCGGGACTAGGGGCGGAGAGACCCAGTACTTC. This encodes CASSFSGTRGGETQYF. The V call is TRBV7-3, the J call TRBJ2-5; 8 positions agree with TRBD2. Germline trimming cut 3 bases from V and 4 bases from J; bases unmatched to any gene: 10. This CDR3 has 16 residues. The V gene's germline CDR1 is SGHTA and CDR2 FQGTGA.

The chain carries TRBV4-1 and TRBJ1-5; D is uncertain. Germline CDR1 MGHRA, CDR2 YSYEKL. The CDR3 has 15 residues. V lost 0 bases, J lost 1 base, and 7 bases lay in between. The CDR3 DNA sequence: TGCGCCAGCAGCCAAGATTTTCCAAGCAATCAGCCCCAGCATTTT. Translated, it gives CASSQDFPSNQPQHF.

The genes are TRBV4-3 and TRBJ2-7; TRBD1 might be the D (6 bases). Germline V gives CDR1 LGHNA, CDR2 YSLEER. The CDR3 extends over 15 amino acids. Trimming shortened V by 0 bases and J by 4 bases, and 13 bases separated the two germline ends. This CDR3 is CASSQDRAGAYEQYF. CDR3 bases: TGCGCCAGCAGCCAAGATCGCGCAGGGGCATACGAGCAGTACTTC.

The chain joins TRBV7-9 to TRBJ2-1; 7 bases align to TRBD1. The germline CDR1 and CDR2 sequences are SEHNR and FQNEAQ (reference sequence). This CDR3 spans 13 amino acids. The V gene end was trimmed by 6 bases and the J gene end by 10 bases; junction bases not matched to a gene: 9. DNA for the CDR3: TGTGCCAGCAGTTCGGACAGGACGTTCGAGCAGTTCTTC. Translated: CASSSDRTFEQFF.

Only one count was recorded for this clone. V usage is TRBV11-3 and J usage is TRBJ1-1; TRBD1 might be the D (6 bases). The CDR3 length is 14 residues. The germline V gene encodes CDR1 SGHNT and CDR2 YENEEA. V was clipped by 4 bases and J by 1 base, with 10 bases between them. CDR3: CASSSKTGNTEAFF. The DNA for the CDR3 is TGTGCCAGCAGCTCAAAGACAGGGAACACTGAAGCTTTCTTT.